The sequence of this T cell receptor (beta chain) was determined in a study of cytomegalovirus exposure and HLA in healthy donors. General observations from the study: It was approximately 150 TCR beta chains that were listed as cytomegalovirus-associated.

About this clone: Antigen: not known.

In the PCR, 60 Vbeta and 13 Jbeta primers were used. Data came from immunoSEQ multiplex PCR; TCRdb stores just in-frame clones and leaves some out. The data contain more than 150,000 clones, more than 75% of them singletons. The CDR3 sequence is 13 residues long. Germline values: CDR1 MDHEN, CDR2 SYDVKM. V was cut by 1 base and J by 5 bases, with 8 bases left in between. The rearrangement joins TRBV28 to TRBJ1-1; D call uncertain. Sequenced input: PBMCs. This receptor was taken from a young woman in good health and CMV-seronegative. The CDR3 coding sequence is TGTGCCAGCAGTTTATTTCTACTGACTGAAGCTTTCTTT. Residues: CASSLFLLTEAFF. Full variable domain (missing parts from reference TRBV28 and TRBJ1-1): DVKVTQSSRYLVKRTGEKVFLECVQDMDHENMFWYRQDPGLGLRLIYFSYDVKMKEKGDIPEGYSVSREKKERFSLILESASTNQTSMYLCASSLFLLTEAFFGQGTRLTVV.